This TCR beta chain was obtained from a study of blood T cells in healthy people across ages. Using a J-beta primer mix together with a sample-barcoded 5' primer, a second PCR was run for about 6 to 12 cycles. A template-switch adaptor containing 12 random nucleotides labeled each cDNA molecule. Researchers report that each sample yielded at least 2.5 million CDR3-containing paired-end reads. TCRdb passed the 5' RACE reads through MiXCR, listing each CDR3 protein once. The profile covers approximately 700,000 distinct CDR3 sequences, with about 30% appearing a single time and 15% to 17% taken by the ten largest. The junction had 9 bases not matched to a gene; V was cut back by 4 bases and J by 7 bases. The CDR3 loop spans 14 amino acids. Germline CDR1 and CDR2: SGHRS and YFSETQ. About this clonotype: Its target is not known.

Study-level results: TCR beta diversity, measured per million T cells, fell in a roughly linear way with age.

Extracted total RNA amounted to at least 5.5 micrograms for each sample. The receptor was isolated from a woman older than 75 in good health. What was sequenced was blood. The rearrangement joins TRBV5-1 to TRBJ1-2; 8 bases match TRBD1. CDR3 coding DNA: TGCGCCAGCAGCCCTGACAGGGGCCAGCGTGGCTACACCTTC. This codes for CASSPDRGQRGYTF.